The clone carrying this T cell receptor (beta chain) was picked up many times. This sample was taken from a study of molecular identifiers for immune sequencing clone quantification. Study details: Naive CD8 cell RNA, from roughly 20,000 or 100,000 cells, was split five ways in replicates, with four sequenced.

Sequencing libraries of naive CD8 cells derived from around 20,000 to 1,000,000 sorted cells with 10%, 30% or 50% RNA. Sorting defined naive CD8 T cells as CD8+CD4-CCR7+CD45RA+. Deletions cut 5 bases from V and 1 base from J, with 17 bases between. CDR3 length equals 16 residues. In germline, CDR1 is SGHVS, CDR2 FQNEAQ. One entry per CDR3 protein, called by TCRdb with MiXCR from the PCR reads. The sample contains about 70,000 distinct CDR3 sequences, around a sixth of which appear only once. The sequence was obtained from a human donor in good health. Some libraries in this study had Jurkat cell RNA spiked in. The sample comprised naive CD8+ T cells from blood, with Jurkat cell RNA spiked in. The subset: FACS-sorted CD8+CD4-CCR7+CD45RA+ naive T cells. V is TRBV7-8 and J is TRBJ2-5; D remains ambiguous. CDR3 protein: CASSLRVSIPQETQYF. CDR3 coding DNA: TGTGCCAGCAGCCTACGTGTGAGCATTCCCCAAGAGACCCAGTACTTC.